The 4 T cell receptor beta chains given below trace back to one sample, sequenced in a study of beta chain features in type 1 diabetes. Every bit of the isolated RNA underwent reverse transcription, so sequencing read expressed TCRB transcripts. Clones were read by immunoSEQ multiplex PCR, and TCRdb kept only the in-frame ones, dropping some. The sample yields more than 350,000 clones, roughly 11% seen once. The sequencing sample was made of naive CD4+ T cells from blood. These receptor sequences come from a young woman in good health.

In its sample, this clone was seen a few times. V is TRBV15 and J is TRBJ1-2, with no clear D. From germline, CDR1 is LNHNV and CDR2 YYDKDF (reference sequence). The CDR3 length is 13 residues. V was trimmed by 3 bases and J by 5 bases, leaving 10 bases between them. As DNA, the CDR3 is TGTGCCACCAGCAGGGAGTTATGGTATGGCTACACCTTC. It yields the protein CATSRELWYGYTF.

This clone was seen a handful of times. Other nucleotide sequences from this sample produce the same CDR3. The chain carries TRBV7-8 and TRBJ2-5; TRBD1 agrees at 8 bases. This CDR3 contains 13 residues. V shed 5 bases and J 2 bases; nucleotides not matched to a gene: 1. The germline V gene has CDR1 SGHVS and CDR2 FQNEAQ. The chain's CDR3 is CASSRDRQETQYF. The CDR3 DNA is TGTGCCAGCAGCCGGGACAGGCAAGAGACCCAGTACTTC.

The chain joins TRBV15 to TRBJ1-1; D gene ambiguous. Trimming left V 1 base short and J 3 bases short, with 6 bases between. The CDR3 is 13 amino acids. Per the germline V gene, CDR1 is LNHNV and CDR2 is YYDKDF (reference sequence). The DNA of the CDR3 is TGTGCCACCAGCAGAGTAGGGTACACTGAAGCTTTCTTT. Residues: CATSRVGYTEAFF.

The chain combines TRBV5-1 with TRBJ2-1; 10 bases map to TRBD1. After removal of 2 bases from V and 7 bases from J, the junction contained 9 bases not matched to a gene. CDR1 is SGHRS, CDR2 YFSETQ, per germline. The CDR3 totals 16 residues. Here the CDR3 reads CASSFGSGQGMNEQFF. The CDR3 DNA follows: TGCGCCAGCAGCTTCGGGTCGGGACAGGGGATGAATGAGCAGTTCTTC.